This TCR beta chain was identified in a study of shared clonotypes between healthy human individuals. The wider study: Ranging from 18 to 49 in age, donors were a couple of women and three men. Study findings and constraints: The four-donor shared clonotypes exceeded non-shared clonotypes in generation probability, with non-shared ones scoring lower. Having only a few donors restricted how much genetic and exposure-history diversity was captured.

Naive CD8 cells lacked CD45RO and underwent positive selection for CCR7, leaving out terminally differentiated effector memory CD45RA+ cells. The germline V gene encodes CDR1 SGDLS and CDR2 YYNGEE. This CDR3 is 14 amino acids long. Trimming took 4 bases from V and 0 from J, leaving 10 bases between them. Generated by immunoSEQ multiplex PCR, the TCRdb table keeps only in-frame clones and is missing some. The sample gives a few hundred thousand clones, roughly 95% of which show up once; 0.1% to 0.11% is in the top ten. Points on this clone: Its antigen is unknown.

The sequenced material came from naive CD8+ T cells sorted from blood. This TCR came from a woman aged 25-40 years in good health. The chain uses TRBV9 and TRBJ2-5; a weak D match, TRBD2 (5 bases). The CDR3 region is CASSSPGYQETQYF. DNA for the CDR3: TGTGCCAGCAGCTCTCCGGGGTACCAAGAGACCCAGTACTTC.